Listed here are 7 T cell receptor beta chains from one sample, sequenced in a study of blood T cells in healthy people across ages. Primed by a sample-barcoded 5' primer and a J-beta primer mix, a second PCR proceeded for 7 to 11 cycles. Using its own MiXCR run on the 5' RACE reads, TCRdb lists one record per CDR3 protein. The table includes 710,000 or so distinct CDR3 sequences, roughly 20% detected once. Material: blood. These receptor sequences come from a man between 65 and 85 years old in good health.

The V call is TRBV4-3, the J call TRBJ1-2, with a possible D match to TRBD1 (6 bases). Germline CDR1 is LGHNA and CDR2 is YSLEER. The CDR3 sequence is 16 residues long. Trimming pared 2 bases from V and 5 bases from J, leaving 18 bases between. The CDR3 loop is CASSQQPGQKTYGYTF. As DNA, the CDR3 is TGCGCCAGCAGCCAACAACCTGGACAGAAGACATATGGCTACACCTTC.

The sample holds a few counts of this clonotype. This chain uses TRBV20-1 with TRBJ2-4; 10 positions agree with TRBD1. CDR1 DFQATT and CDR2 SNEGSKA come from the germline V gene (reference sequence). Unmatched junction bases numbered 10, after V lost 3 bases and J lost 8 bases. The CDR3 sequence is 15 residues long. CDR3 protein: CSARDSDRGLDIQYF. Here the CDR3 DNA reads TGCAGTGCTAGGGACTCAGACAGGGGGCTTGACATTCAGTACTTC.

The chain is built from TRBV20-1 and TRBJ1-1; weak D call: TRBD1 (5 bases). V was cut by 6 bases and J by 1 base, with 9 bases left in between. Germline CDR1 reads DFQATT; CDR2 reads SNEGSKA (reference sequence). The CDR3 length is 12 residues. CDR3 in amino acids: CSARTPNTEAFF. The CDR3 nucleotides read TGCAGTGCCAGGACACCGAACACTGAAGCTTTCTTT.

This clonotype appeared a few times. V gene TRBV2 combines with J gene TRBJ2-5; 10 bases match TRBD1. Germline CDR1 SNHLY, CDR2 FYNNEI. With 3 bases clipped from V and 3 bases from J, the junction kept 4 bases outside the gene matches. The CDR3 totals 15 residues. The CDR3 nucleotides are TGTGCCAGCAGTGACGGACAGGGGGGGAAAGAGACCCAGTACTTC. Its protein product is CASSDGQGGKETQYF.

This clonotype occurred a few times. The CDR3 here is CASSQTSGGQFF. CDR3 nucleotide sequence: TGTGCCAGCAGTCAGACTAGTGGTGGGCAGTTCTTC. The V gene is TRBV12-3 or TRBV12-4, the J gene TRBJ2-1, with D possibly TRBD2 on 6 matching bases. V was clipped by 5 bases and J by 12 bases, with 14 bases between them. CDR3 length: 12 residues.

This clonotype was seen many times. The chain combines TRBV9 with TRBJ2-4, with D unresolved. V lost 0 bases and J lost 0, with 7 bases in between. CDR3 length equals 15 residues. Germline assignment: CDR1 SGDLS and CDR2 YYNGEE. CDR3: CASSVGNLAKNIQYF. In DNA, the CDR3 is TGTGCCAGCAGCGTAGGTAACCTAGCCAAAAACATTCAGTACTTC.

The genes are TRBV12-3 or TRBV12-4 and TRBJ2-1, with TRBD1 identical over 10 bases. The CDR3 spans 15 residues. V lost 7 bases and J lost 12; bases outside the gene matches: 15. CDR3 residues: CASTSTGGSRKGQFF. CDR3 coding DNA: TGTGCCAGCACTTCGACAGGGGGCTCCCGAAAGGGGCAGTTCTTC.